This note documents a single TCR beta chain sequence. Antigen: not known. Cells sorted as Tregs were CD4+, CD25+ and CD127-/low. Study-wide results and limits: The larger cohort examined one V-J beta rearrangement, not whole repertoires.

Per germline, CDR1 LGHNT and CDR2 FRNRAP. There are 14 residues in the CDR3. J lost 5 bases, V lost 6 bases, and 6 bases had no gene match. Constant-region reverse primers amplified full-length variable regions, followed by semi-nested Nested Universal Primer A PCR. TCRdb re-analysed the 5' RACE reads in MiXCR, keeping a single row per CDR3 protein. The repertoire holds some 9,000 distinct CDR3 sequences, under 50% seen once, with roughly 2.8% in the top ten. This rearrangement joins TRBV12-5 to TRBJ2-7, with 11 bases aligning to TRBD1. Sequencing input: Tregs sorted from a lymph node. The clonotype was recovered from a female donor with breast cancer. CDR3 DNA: TGTGCTAGTGGACCCGGACAGGGGGCCGACGAGCAGTACTTC. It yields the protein CASGPGQGADEQYF. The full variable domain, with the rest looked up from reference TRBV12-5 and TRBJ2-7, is DARVTQTPRHKVTEMGQEVTMRCQPILGHNTVFWYRQTMMQGLELLAYFRNRAPLDDSGMPKDRFSAEMPDATLATLKIQPSEPRDSAVYFCASGPGQGADEQYFGPGTRLTVT.